This T cell receptor beta chain comes out of a study of blood T cell repertoires in COVID-19. Study-level information: In each case, the material was cDNA or gDNA derived from T cells, B-cell-depleted T cells, or PBMCs.

The repertoire was sequenced with immunoSEQ multiplex PCR; TCRdb's copy has only in-frame clones and lacks some. Of more than 35,000 clones in the sample, around nine tenths are singletons; the top ten hold 2% to 2.5%. The CDR3 length is 14 residues. Germline assignment: CDR1 SGHTA and CDR2 FQGNSA. Trimming removed 5 bases from V and 8 bases from J; junction bases left unmatched: 7. Sample: peripheral blood. V and J are TRBV7-2 and TRBJ2-3, with 10 nucleotides matching TRBD2. This TCR was sampled from a human donor in a cohort sampled during active COVID-19. CDR3 in amino acids: CASSPRTSGRTQYF. Here the CDR3 DNA reads TGTGCCAGCAGCCCACGGACTAGCGGACGTACGCAGTATTTT.